These T cell receptor beta chains were read from a single sample in a study of T cells in Graves' hyperthyroidism and ophthalmopathy. TCRdb processed the multiplex PCR reads anew with MiXCR; each CDR3 protein has one entry. This table has about 380,000 distinct CDR3 sequences, 18% appearing once. Sequencing was carried out using blood. These receptor sequences come from a man aged 18-30 years with Graves' ophthalmopathy. The CDR3 runs from the conserved cysteine through the conserved F or W. The D gene is left open where the match is weak. Clone size is stated in some rows and not others, as once, few, many or a class when expanded.

>few|TRBD1|TRBV4-1|TRBJ1-4
CASSQSPGQGGGELFF
TGCGCCAGCAGCCAGAGCCCCGGACAGGGAGGAGGGGAACTGTTTTTT
>many|TRBD1|TRBV5-1|TRBJ1-2
CASSSWTGSRGYTF
TGCGCCAGCAGCTCGTGGACAGGGAGTCGAGGCTACACCTTC
>-|-|TRBV20-1|TRBJ1-5
CSARDPRTYSNQPQHF
TGCAGTGCTAGAGACCCCAGGACTTATAGCAATCAGCCCCAGCATTTT
>few|TRBD2|TRBV5-1|TRBJ2-2
CASSTSGENTGELFF
TGCGCCAGCAGCACTAGCGGGGAGAACACCGGGGAGCTGTTTTTT
>many|-|TRBV7-8|TRBJ2-7
CASSPNFRKYF
TGTGCCAGCAGCCCAAATTTCCGAAAGTACTTC
>many|-|TRBV11-3|TRBJ1-1
CASSLLWHTEAFF
TGTGCCAGCAGCTTACTTTGGCACACTGAAGCTTTCTTT
>-|TRBD2|TRBV2|TRBJ2-5
CASRAGTSQETQYF
TGTGCCAGCAGGGCCGGGACTAGCCAAGAGACCCAGTACTTC
>-|-|TRBV12-3/TRBV12-4|TRBJ2-7
CASSNSRRYEQYF
TGTGCCAGCAGTAACAGTCGGAGATACGAGCAGTACTTC
>-|-|TRBV4-1|TRBJ1-2
CASSQDPGPYYGYTF
TGCGCCAGCAGCCAAGATCCCGGGCCCTACTATGGCTACACCTTC
>many|TRBD2|TRBV27|TRBJ2-1
CASSPYSSGGNNEQFF
TGTGCCAGCAGTCCCTACTCTAGCGGGGGGAACAATGAGCAGTTCTTC
>few|-|TRBV5-4|TRBJ2-5
CASSLGQGRPGRETQYF
TGTGCCAGCAGCTTGGGACAGGGGCGCCCCGGGAGGGAGACCCAGTACTTC
>many|-|TRBV12-3/TRBV12-4|TRBJ1-5
CASNYPGQPQHF
TGTGCCAGCAATTATCCGGGTCAGCCCCAGCATTTT
>many|TRBD2|TRBV7-3|TRBJ2-1
CASSLTGGSGLYNEQFF
TGTGCCAGCAGCTTAACGGGGGGTAGCGGGCTTTACAATGAGCAGTTCTTC
>few|-|TRBV6-1|TRBJ2-5
CASRHDSSPAQETQYF
TGTGCCAGCAGGCACGACTCCTCTCCAGCCCAAGAGACCCAGTACTTC
>many|-|TRBV20-1|TRBJ1-5
CSARVGDSNQPQHF
TGCAGTGCTAGAGTGGGGGACAGCAATCAGCCCCAGCATTTT
>many|-|TRBV12-3/TRBV12-4|TRBJ2-1
CATDSGNEQFF
TGTGCCACCGACTCGGGAAATGAGCAGTTCTTC
>many|-|TRBV20-1|TRBJ1-5
CSASGVGQPQHF
TGCAGTGCTTCAGGGGTTGGACAGCCCCAGCATTTT
>many|-|TRBV5-1|TRBJ2-7
CASSPSTGPYEQYF
TGCGCCAGCAGCCCATCGACAGGCCCCTACGAGCAGTACTTC
>-|TRBD2|TRBV12-3/TRBV12-4|TRBJ2-5
CASRRIAGGPMEETQYF
TGTGCCAGCAGACGTATAGCGGGGGGGCCCATGGAGGAGACCCAGTACTTC
>-|TRBD2|TRBV14|TRBJ2-1
CASSPGGGQFF
TGTGCCAGCAGCCCGGGGGGAGGGCAGTTCTTC
>many|TRBD1|TRBV10-3|TRBJ1-2
CAISPAGTGDGDGYTF
TGTGCCATCAGTCCAGCCGGGACAGGGGATGGGGATGGCTACACCTTC
>few|-|TRBV19|TRBJ1-5
CASSPTGGASQPQHF
TGTGCCAGTAGCCCCACGGGGGGGGCATCTCAGCCCCAGCATTTT
>-|-|TRBV6-1|TRBJ2-7
CASRDRDIRGYEQYF
TGTGCCAGCAGAGACCGGGACATCCGAGGCTACGAGCAGTACTTC
>-|-|TRBV11-2|TRBJ1-2
CASSPRLFPATNYGYTF
TGTGCCAGCAGCCCCAGACTATTCCCGGCCACTAACTATGGCTACACCTTC
>-|-|TRBV7-9|TRBJ2-7
CASSSGQEFLPNSYEQYF
TGTGCCAGCAGCTCGGGACAAGAGTTCTTGCCAAACTCCTACGAGCAGTACTTC
>-|-|TRBV5-1|TRBJ2-7
CASSLPSTTYEQYF
TGCGCCAGCAGCTTACCCTCCACTACCTACGAGCAGTACTTC
>many|TRBD1|TRBV12-3/TRBV12-4|TRBJ2-6
CASRETGAGANVLTF
TGTGCCAGCAGGGAGACAGGGGCCGGGGCCAACGTCCTGACTTTC
>-|TRBD1|TRBV20-1|TRBJ1-2
CSASNPGTGVYGYTF
TGCAGTGCTAGTAATCCCGGGACAGGGGTCTATGGCTACACCTTC
>few|TRBD1|TRBV10-3|TRBJ1-3
CAINNRGTSGNTIYF
TGTGCCATCAACAACAGGGGGACCTCTGGAAACACCATATATTTT
>many|TRBD2|TRBV6-2/TRBV6-3|TRBJ2-1
CVTATPWNGGYEQFF
TGTGTCACAGCAACCCCGTGGAACGGGGGGTATGAGCAGTTCTTC
>many|-|TRBV20-1|TRBJ1-2
CSASAGEGGYTF
TGCAGTGCTAGCGCGGGCGAGGGTGGCTACACCTTC
>many|-|TRBV7-9|TRBJ2-7
CASSFASLAYEQYF
TGTGCCAGCAGCTTCGCCTCCCTCGCCTACGAGCAGTACTTC
>many|TRBD2|TRBV2|TRBJ2-4
CASSVGRGVPNIQYF
TGTGCCAGCAGTGTGGGGCGGGGGGTCCCAAACATTCAGTACTTC
>many|TRBD2|TRBV20-1|TRBJ2-5
CSAPGSGATQYF
TGCAGTGCCCCGGGTAGCGGGGCGACCCAGTACTTC
>many|-|TRBV2|TRBJ1-1
CASTVRGRMNTEAFF
TGTGCCAGCACAGTTAGGGGACGGATGAACACTGAAGCTTTCTTT
>many|-|TRBV7-9|TRBJ2-5
CASSLRAGNQETQYF
TGTGCCAGCAGCTTGAGGGCAGGGAATCAAGAGACCCAGTACTTC
>-|TRBD1|TRBV20-1|TRBJ2-7
CSASPGQGYYEQYF
TGCAGTGCTAGCCCGGGACAGGGCTACTACGAGCAGTACTTC
>few|-|TRBV6-1|TRBJ2-1
CASSVIIAPDNEQFF
TGTGCCAGCAGTGTCATAATAGCGCCTGACAATGAGCAGTTCTTC
>many|TRBD2|TRBV7-2|TRBJ2-3
CASSPWDYTDTQYF
TGTGCCAGCAGCCCGTGGGACTACACAGATACGCAGTATTTT
>many|-|TRBV2|TRBJ2-1
CASSAMSTNEQFF
TGTGCCAGCAGTGCAATGAGTACCAATGAGCAGTTCTTC
>few|TRBD1|TRBV27|TRBJ1-2
CASSQGQGGTSYGYTF
TGTGCCAGCAGTCAAGGACAGGGTGGCACCTCCTATGGCTACACCTTC
>many|-|TRBV12-3/TRBV12-4|TRBJ1-2
CASSFGGGGYTF
TGTGCCAGCAGTTTCGGAGGGGGTGGCTACACCTTC